One sample yielded the 26 T cell receptor beta chains listed below, sequenced in a study of PD-1 blockade in classical Hodgkin lymphoma. Method: immunoSEQ multiplex PCR; TCRdb's copy keeps in-frame clones and lacks some. The sample contains 90,000 to 95,000 clones, 89% of which appear only once. All the patients suffered relapse after autologous stem cell transplantation, and brentuximab vedotin exposure differed. The sequences come from peripheral blood mononuclear cells (PBMCs), collected before the second cycle of nivolumab. All receptors come from a human donor with classical Hodgkin lymphoma.

The V and J genes are TRBV4-2 and TRBJ2-4, with 7 bases fitting TRBD2. With V trimmed by 4 bases and J by 6 bases, 12 bases remained unmatched. This CDR3 has 16 residues. Germline values: CDR1 LGHNA, CDR2 YNFKEQ. In DNA form, the CDR3 reads TGTGCCAGCAGCCCCCAGGCTAGCGGAGGCATAAACATTCAGTACTTC. Amino acid sequence: CASSPQASGGINIQYF.

The gene calls are TRBV28 and TRBJ1-1, with no clear D. Germline CDR1 reads MDHEN; CDR2 reads SYDVKM. Trimming left V 7 bases short and J 0 bases short, with 9 bases between. The CDR3 spans 13 residues. CDR3 DNA sequence: TGTGCCAGCACTAGAGGGATGAACACTGAAGCTTTCTTT. Protein product: CASTRGMNTEAFF.

The rearrangement uses TRBV1 and TRBJ1-5. TRBV1 counts as a pseudogene. CDR3 length equals 22 residues. The CDR3 bases are TGCACCAGCAGCCAAGTAGGTCCGGGAAGACAAGCCGAACTCGATAGCAATCAGCCCCAGCATTTT. This encodes CTSSQVGPGRQAELDSNQPQHF.

V is TRBV5-1 and J is TRBJ2-1, with 7 bases identical to TRBD1. Germline V gives CDR1 SGHRS, CDR2 YFSETQ. The CDR3 is 13 amino acids. The junction had 3 bases not matched to a gene; V was cut back by 4 bases and J by 5 bases. CDR3 coding DNA: TGCGCCAGCAGCCCAGGGACAGACAATGAGCAGTTCTTC. Translation: CASSPGTDNEQFF.

V is TRBV18 and J is TRBJ2-1, with 9 bases aligning to TRBD2. Germline V gene sequence: CDR1 KGHSH, CDR2 LQKENI. The CDR3 has 16 amino acids. Trimming at V came to 4 bases and at J to 0 bases, leaving 4 bases not matched to a gene. CDR3: CASSRSSGSSYNEQFF. CDR3 nucleotide sequence: TGTGCCAGCTCACGGAGTAGCGGGAGCTCCTACAATGAGCAGTTCTTC.

This clone was seen more than once but under ten times. This chain connects TRBV19 to TRBJ1-6; D is unclear. V gave up 7 bases and J gave up 8 bases, with 12 bases separating them. This CDR3 comprises 13 residues. Germline V CDR1 and CDR2: LNHDA, SQIVND (reference sequence). In DNA, the CDR3 is TGTGCCAGTAATGGTAGTCCCTATTCACCCCTCCACTTT. Encoded protein: CASNGSPYSPLHF.

This clone has only one observation. The chain is built from TRBV19 and TRBJ2-7; D is ambiguous. The CDR3 loop spans 13 amino acids. V was pared by 3 bases and J by 2 bases, with 8 bases between. Germline lookup yields CDR1 LNHDA and CDR2 SQIVND (reference sequence). CDR3 DNA: TGTGCCAGTAGTATGGGGTCAACCTACGAGCAGTACTTC. Its protein is CASSMGSTYEQYF.

This clone was recorded a few times. This chain connects TRBV29-1 to TRBJ2-7, with D perhaps matching TRBD1 or TRBD2 (5 bases each). The CDR3 is 15 amino acids. The germline CDR1 and CDR2 sequences are SQVTM and ANQGSEA. V was trimmed by 3 bases and J by 7 bases, leaving 22 bases between them. The CDR3 region is CSVESVRGILREQYF. The DNA for the CDR3 is TGCAGCGTTGAGAGTGTGAGGGGAATACTACGGGAGCAGTACTTC.

The chain combines TRBV10-3 with TRBJ1-4, with 7 bases identical to TRBD1. Germline CDR1 ENHRY, CDR2 SYGVKD. Losses at the gene ends were 8 bases for V and 8 bases for J; bases not matched to a gene: 20. The CDR3 loop spans 17 amino acids. CDR3 sequence reads: CAIQILWRGTDLEKLFF. The CDR3 region has the DNA TGTGCCATCCAGATCCTATGGCGCGGGACAGATCTCGAAAAACTGTTTTTT.

This chain joins TRBV29-1 and TRBJ2-1; 14 bases map to TRBD2. This CDR3 spans 14 amino acids. Germline CDR1 reads SQVTM; CDR2 reads ANQGSEA. V dropped 7 bases and J dropped 11; count of bases not matched to a gene: 10. The CDR3 reads CSAPGGLAGVQQFF. DNA of the CDR3: TGCAGCGCCCCGGGGGGACTAGCGGGAGTACAGCAGTTCTTC.

The chain has TRBV27 and TRBJ1-3; D is ambiguous. This CDR3 is built from 16 residues. Trimming took 7 bases from V and 1 from J, leaving 17 bases between them. CDR1 and CDR2 (germline): MNHEY, SMNVEV (reference sequence). The CDR3 sequence: CASTSRGPPSGNTIYF. DNA for the CDR3: TGTGCCAGCACATCCAGAGGGCCACCGTCTGGAAACACCATATATTTT.

The V gene is TRBV19, the J gene TRBJ2-5; possibly TRBD1 or TRBD2 for D (5 bases each). Trimming stripped 4 bases from V and 5 bases from J, with 14 bases between. Germline loops: CDR1 LNHDA, CDR2 SQIVND (reference sequence). The CDR3 consists of 14 residues. CDR3 protein: CASSRGWSGETQYF. As DNA, the CDR3 is TGTGCCAGTAGTAGAGGGTGGTCAGGGGAGACCCAGTACTTC.

The sample holds one count of this clone. CDR3 bases: TGTGCCAGCGGGACGACTACGGGGGGTGAGCAGTTCTTC. Translation: CASGTTTGGEQFF. This chain connects TRBV27 to TRBJ2-1; TRBD2 aligns across 7 bases. CDR3 size: 13 residues. CDR1 and CDR2 from the germline V gene are MNHEY and SMNVEV (reference sequence). The ends lost 8 bases at V and 9 bases at J; junction bases unmatched: 10.

The chain has TRBV15 and TRBJ2-7, with 7 bases identical to TRBD1. With V trimmed by 0 bases and J by 3 bases, 5 bases remained unmatched. This CDR3 has 15 residues. Germline lookup yields CDR1 LNHNV and CDR2 YYDKDF (reference sequence). The chain's CDR3 is CATSRDEGALYEQYF. The CDR3 nucleotides are TGTGCCACCAGCAGAGATGAGGGGGCACTCTACGAGCAGTACTTC.

This clone showed up just a few times. The V gene is TRBV11-2, the J gene TRBJ1-6; D gene unclear. The CDR3 contains 15 residues. The germline gives CDR1 SGHAT, CDR2 FQNNGV. Trimming cost V 6 bases and J 10 bases, with 19 bases left between them. The CDR3 nucleotides read TGTGCCAGCAGGACGTTGAGGGCGAGAGGGTCACCCCTCCACTTT. Protein: CASRTLRARGSPLHF.

The chain carries TRBV7-2 and TRBJ2-2; 7 nucleotides match TRBD2. The CDR3 sequence is 15 residues long. The junction had 8 bases not matched to a gene; V was cut back by 4 bases and J by 6 bases. Germline V lookup: CDR1 SGHTA, CDR2 FQGNSA. CDR3 bases: TGTGCCAGCAGCTCTTTGAGGGAGGGCCCCGGGGAGCTGTTTTTT. Its translation is CASSSLREGPGELFF.

This sequence joins TRBV20-1 and TRBJ1-2; D remains ambiguous. CDR1 is DFQATT, CDR2 SNEGSKA, per germline (reference sequence). V gave up 1 base and J gave up 12 bases, with 3 bases separating them. This CDR3 contains 8 residues. CDR3 nucleotide sequence: TGCAGTGCTAGAGGTCACACCTTC. Its translation: CSARGHTF.

The genes are TRBV27 and TRBJ2-2, with TRBD1 as a possible D gene (6 bases). CDR1 and CDR2 (germline): MNHEY, SMNVEV (reference sequence). Between the trimmed V and J ends, which lost 2 bases and 3 bases, there was a span of 10 bases. The CDR3 runs to 15 residues. Here the CDR3 DNA reads TGTGCCAGCAGTTTACGGGACACCTACACCGGGGAGCTGTTTTTT. As protein: CASSLRDTYTGELFF.

The V gene is TRBV18, the J gene TRBJ2-3; 13 bases agree with TRBD2. V shed 4 bases and J 5 bases; nucleotides not matched to a gene: 0. CDR1 KGHSH and CDR2 LQKENI come from the germline V gene. CDR3 length: 14 amino acids. CDR3 in amino acids: CASSRTSGGDTQYF. DNA of the CDR3: TGTGCCAGCTCACGGACTAGCGGGGGAGATACGCAGTATTTT.

This clone has only a few counts. V and J are TRBV19 and TRBJ2-1, with D hard to call. With 3 bases removed from V and 6 bases from J, the gap between germline ends came to 6 bases. The germline gives CDR1 LNHDA, CDR2 SQIVND (reference sequence). This CDR3 contains 12 residues. The CDR3 here is CASSIQTNEQFF. The CDR3 DNA reads as TGTGCCAGTAGTATCCAAACCAATGAGCAGTTCTTC. The whole variable domain, remainder taken from reference TRBV19 and TRBJ2-1, is DGGITQSPKYLFRKEGQNVTLSCEQNLNHDAMYWYRQDPGQGLRLIYYSQIVNDFQKGDIAEGYSVSREKKESFPLTVTSAQKNPTAFYLCASSIQTNEQFFGPGTRLTVL.

The chain is built from TRBV7-9 and TRBJ1-1; unclear D gene. The ends were cut back, 7 bases at V and 1 base at J, with 13 bases in the middle. CDR3 length: 14 amino acids. Germline lookup yields CDR1 SEHNR and CDR2 FQNEAQ (reference sequence). This CDR3 reads CASTPQTANTEAFF. The CDR3 nucleotides are TGTGCCAGCACCCCCCAGACCGCGAACACTGAAGCTTTCTTT.

The chain links TRBV2 to TRBJ1-2; D is unresolved. This CDR3 contains 13 residues. Germline lookup yields CDR1 SNHLY and CDR2 FYNNEI. V lost 3 bases, J lost 3 bases, and 8 bases lay in between. The CDR3 here is CASSEGSHYGYTF. CDR3 DNA: TGTGCCAGCAGTGAGGGCAGTCACTATGGCTACACCTTC.

This clone was found once. The chain recombines TRBV4-2 with TRBJ2-7; D is possibly TRBD1 or TRBD2 (5 bases each). V shed 1 base and J shed 0 bases, with 10 bases lying between them. The CDR3 spans 15 residues. The germline V gene has CDR1 LGHNA and CDR2 YNFKEQ. The CDR3 loop reads CASSQVAGSSYEQYF. The CDR3, as DNA: TGTGCCAGCAGCCAAGTGGCAGGGAGCTCCTACGAGCAGTACTTC.

The chain combines TRBV28 with TRBJ1-1; 9 positions match TRBD1. The J segment lost 1 base and the V segment lost 6 bases, leaving 9 bases of the junction unmatched. The CDR3 loop spans 16 amino acids. Per the germline V gene, CDR1 is MDHEN and CDR2 is SYDVKM. CDR3: CASRYRGPSTNTEAFF. CDR3 nucleotides: TGTGCCAGCAGGTACAGGGGGCCAAGTACGAACACTGAAGCTTTCTTT. The full variable domain, rest sourced from reference TRBV28 and TRBJ1-1, is DVKVTQSSRYLVKRTGEKVFLECVQDMDHENMFWYRQDPGLGLRLIYFSYDVKMKEKGDIPEGYSVSREKKERFSLILESASTNQTSMYLCASRYRGPSTNTEAFFGQGTRLTVV.

The V gene is TRBV7-6, the J gene TRBJ2-1; D may be TRBD2 (6 bases). Deletions cut 1 base from V and 2 bases from J, with 12 bases between. Germline V lookup: CDR1 SGHVS, CDR2 FNYEAQ. The length of the CDR3 is 16 residues. CDR3 region: CASSLGGRGTYNEQFF. The CDR3 region has the DNA TGTGCCAGCAGCTTAGGTGGGCGGGGTACCTACAATGAGCAGTTCTTC.

This clone was counted only a few times. This rearrangement joins TRBV11-1 to TRBJ2-1; D is tentatively TRBD1 or TRBD2 (5 bases each). Germline V gene lookup returns CDR1 SGHAT and CDR2 FQDESV (reference sequence). The CDR3 totals 15 residues. V lost 0 bases and J lost 3, with 9 bases in between. CDR3 loop: CASSLADGGYNEQFF. In nucleotides, the CDR3 is TGTGCCAGCAGCTTAGCGGATGGGGGCTACAATGAGCAGTTCTTC.